These 20 T cell receptor beta chains were sequenced from one sample in a study of STAT5B mutations in CD4+ large granular lymphocyte leukemia. Profiled with immunoSEQ multiplex PCR; TCRdb holds only in-frame clones, not every one. The sample has under 40,000 clones; 60% to 80% are singletons. What was sequenced was CD4+ T cells from blood buffy coats. The receptors were gathered from a human donor in good health.

The V gene is TRBV6-6, the J gene TRBJ1-4; a possible D gene is TRBD1 (5 bases). Trimming removed 7 bases at V and 0 bases at J, with 15 bases between. CDR3 length: 16 amino acids. Germline loops: CDR1 MNHNY, CDR2 SVGAGI (reference sequence). The CDR3 here is CASTQIRDATNEKLFF. The CDR3 region has the DNA TGTGCCAGCACCCAGATCAGGGATGCAACTAATGAAAAACTGTTTTTT.

V gene TRBV19 combines with J gene TRBJ1-5, with 7 bases lining up with TRBD1. With 6 bases clipped from V and 3 bases from J, the junction kept 14 bases outside the gene matches. This CDR3 comprises 17 residues. The germline V gene encodes CDR1 LNHDA and CDR2 SQIVND (reference sequence). Written as DNA, the CDR3 is TGTGCCAGTAGCCCCAGGGGGGGAGGGCGAATCAATCAGCCCCAGCATTTT. It codes for CASSPRGGGRINQPQHF.

This chain uses TRBV9 with TRBJ2-7, with D possibly being TRBD1 or TRBD2 (5 bases each). The CDR3 consists of 14 residues. CDR1 SGDLS and CDR2 YYNGEE come from the germline V gene. Trimming took off 5 bases at V and 1 base at J, with 13 bases between the two ends. CDR3 nucleotides: TGTGCCAGCAGTAAAGGGACGTCTTCCTACGAGCAGTACTTC. Protein sequence: CASSKGTSSYEQYF.

This clone was seen more than once but under ten times. V and J are TRBV2 and TRBJ1-4; D may be TRBD1 (6 bases). The germline V gene encodes CDR1 SNHLY and CDR2 FYNNEI. The V end lost 7 bases, the J end lost 7 bases, and 13 bases lay between the germline ends. This CDR3 is 13 amino acids long. The CDR3 spells CASKGGMVEKLFF. The CDR3 nucleotides are TGTGCCAGCAAGGGGGGGATGGTTGAAAAACTGTTTTTT.

The gene calls are TRBV9 and TRBJ1-1, with no clear D. The germline V gene encodes CDR1 SGDLS and CDR2 YYNGEE. V dropped 0 bases and J dropped 4 bases, with 7 bases sitting between them. The CDR3 loop spans 13 amino acids. The CDR3 nucleotides read TGTGCCAGCAGCGTAGAGCTGAGCACTGAAGCTTTCTTT. This translates into CASSVELSTEAFF. Full variable domain (outside the CDR3, taken from reference TRBV9 and TRBJ1-1): DSGVTQTPKHLITATGQRVTLRCSPRSGDLSVYWYQQSLDQGLQFLIQYYNGEERAKGNILERFSAQQFPDLHSELNLSSLELGDSALYFCASSVELSTEAFFGQGTRLTVV.

The chain is built from TRBV27 and TRBJ2-7, with a possible D match to TRBD1 (6 bases). The CDR3 spans 12 residues. V shed 3 bases and J shed 5 bases, with 8 bases lying between them. Germline CDR1 and CDR2: MNHEY and SMNVEV (reference sequence). CDR3 loop: CASSFRGNEQYF. In DNA form, the CDR3 reads TGTGCCAGCAGTTTCAGGGGTAACGAGCAGTACTTC.

The chain is built from TRBV10-3 and TRBJ1-3; D not certain. This CDR3 contains 14 residues. Germline CDR1 and CDR2: ENHRY and SYGVKD. The V end was cut by 9 bases, the J end by 4 bases, with 16 bases between. CDR3 in amino acids: CAIKWAENGNTIYF. The CDR3 DNA reads TGTGCCATTAAGTGGGCAGAAAACGGAAACACCATATATTTT.

The rearrangement uses TRBV5-4 and TRBJ2-5, with 11 bases matching TRBD2. The CDR3 extends over 17 amino acids. Germline V gene sequence: CDR1 SGHNT, CDR2 YYREEE (reference sequence). Trimming cost V 4 bases and J 3 bases; bases outside gene matches: 11. CDR3 sequence reads: CASSVLAGTSGEETQYF. The CDR3 DNA follows: TGTGCCAGCAGCGTGCTGGCCGGGACTAGCGGAGAAGAGACCCAGTACTTC.

The CDR3 DNA is TGTGCCAGCTACAGTGGCAATCAGCCCCAGCATTTT. It codes for CASYSGNQPQHF. V is TRBV28 and J is TRBJ1-5; D gene ambiguous. The V end lost 8 bases, the J end lost 2 bases, and 7 bases lay between the germline ends. From germline, CDR1 is MDHEN and CDR2 SYDVKM. The CDR3 extends over 12 amino acids.

The CDR3 nucleotides are TGTGCCAGCAGTTACCACGGGACAGGGGGCGAGCAGTACTTC. Its protein is CASSYHGTGGEQYF. This sequence joins TRBV6-5 and TRBJ2-7; 11 nucleotides agree with TRBD1. J was trimmed by 6 bases and V by 2 bases; bases with no gene match: 3. Germline loops: CDR1 MNHEY, CDR2 SVGAGI. The CDR3 sequence is 14 residues long.

Only a few counts were recorded for this clone. Here the CDR3 reads CASSTRGGPQHF. The CDR3 coding sequence is TGTGCCAGCAGTACCAGGGGGGGGCCCCAGCATTTT. This chain joins TRBV28 and TRBJ1-5; 7 bases are a match to TRBD1. The length of the CDR3 is 12 residues. Looked up from germline, CDR1 is MDHEN and CDR2 is SYDVKM. Losses at the gene ends were 5 bases for V and 9 bases for J; bases not matched to a gene: 4.

The chain links TRBV7-9 to TRBJ2-2, with D possibly TRBD1 on 5 matching bases. The CDR3 is 14 residues long. Germline loops: CDR1 SEHNR, CDR2 FQNEAQ (reference sequence). The V end lost 3 bases, the J end lost 6 bases, and 11 bases lay between the germline ends. In DNA, the CDR3 is TGTGCCAGCAGCTTTGGGGCAGGGCCCGGGGAGCTGTTTTTT. Its protein product is CASSFGAGPGELFF.

The rearrangement links TRBV5-1 to TRBJ2-5; TRBD2 aligns across 9 bases. The CDR3 runs 15 residues. With 4 bases clipped from V and 2 bases from J, the junction kept 6 bases outside the gene matches. CDR1 and CDR2 (germline): SGHRS, YFSETQ. The CDR3 spells CASSRVLAGQETQYF. In DNA form, the CDR3 reads TGCGCCAGCAGCCGCGTCCTAGCGGGGCAAGAGACCCAGTACTTC.

This clone occurred a few times. The J gene is TRBJ1-2, the V gene TRBV11-2, with TRBD1 as a possible D gene (5 bases). Trimming removed 5 bases at V and 14 bases at J, with 18 bases between. CDR1 SGHAT and CDR2 FQNNGV come from the germline V gene. CDR3 length: 12 amino acids. CDR3 coding DNA: TGTGCCAGCAGCCCACATCCAGGAGGGGATACCTTC. Amino acid sequence: CASSPHPGGDTF.

V usage is TRBV28 and J usage is TRBJ1-2; D ambiguous. CDR1 and CDR2 from the germline V gene are MDHEN and SYDVKM. The V end lost 6 bases, the J end lost 0 bases, and 14 bases lay between the germline ends. This CDR3 spans 15 amino acids. This CDR3 is CASSLARGTNYGYTF. CDR3 sequence (DNA): TGTGCCAGCAGCCTTGCCCGGGGAACTAACTATGGCTACACCTTC.

This clone was counted only a few times. The chain uses TRBV6-6 and TRBJ1-2; D unresolved. CDR1 is MNHNY and CDR2 is SVGAGI in the germline V gene (reference sequence). This CDR3 has 13 amino acids. V was cut by 6 bases and J by 4 bases, with 12 bases left in between. DNA for the CDR3: TGTGCCAGCAGGGGCCGGGGTAGCTATGGCTACACCTTC. Its translation is CASRGRGSYGYTF.

In nucleotides, the CDR3 is TGTGCCAGCAGCTCCCGTCCCGGGACAGGGGTGTACAATGAGCAGTTCTTC. Translating it yields CASSSRPGTGVYNEQFF. This chain uses TRBV9 with TRBJ2-1; 10 nucleotides agree with TRBD1. The CDR3 is made up of 17 amino acids. Germline V lookup: CDR1 SGDLS, CDR2 YYNGEE. V dropped 4 bases and J dropped 4; count of bases not matched to a gene: 11.

This clone was observed a handful of times. This chain links TRBV28 with TRBJ1-1; TRBD1 agrees at 9 bases. Germline values: CDR1 MDHEN, CDR2 SYDVKM. The CDR3 length is 15 residues. Trimming removed 4 bases from V and 1 base from J; junction bases left unmatched: 4. As DNA, the CDR3 is TGTGCCAGCAGTTCACCGGGACAGGGGAACACTGAAGCTTTCTTT. Translating gives CASSSPGQGNTEAFF.

This clone was counted a few times. The chain recombines TRBV28 with TRBJ1-1, with 8 bases that match TRBD1. CDR1 MDHEN and CDR2 SYDVKM come from the germline V gene. Germline trimming cut 3 bases from V and 4 bases from J; bases unmatched to any gene: 4. The CDR3 loop spans 14 amino acids. In DNA form, the CDR3 reads TGTGCCAGCAGTTTCTCGGACAGGGCCACTGAAGCTTTCTTT. This sequence encodes CASSFSDRATEAFF.

The rearrangement uses TRBV27 and TRBJ2-5; D is unresolved. The CDR3 length is 12 residues. Trimming shortened V by 4 bases and J by 5 bases, and 8 bases separated the two germline ends. The V gene's germline CDR1 is MNHEY and CDR2 SMNVEV (reference sequence). In DNA form, the CDR3 reads TGTGCCAGCAGTTCTCTCGGGGAGACCCAGTACTTC. It is translated as CASSSLGETQYF.